Many counts were recorded for the clone carrying this T cell receptor beta chain. The sample originates from a study of cytomegalovirus exposure and HLA in healthy donors. For the study at large: The 120 validation repertoires and the roughly 670 first-cohort repertoires shared a platform, a later analysis reported.

The table came from immunoSEQ multiplex PCR; TCRdb's copy has only in-frame clones and leaves some out. The sample carries 150,000 to 200,000 clones, roughly 86% recorded once. The ends were cut back, 7 bases at V and 8 bases at J, with 6 bases in the middle. This CDR3 comprises 10 residues. In germline, CDR1 is LNHDA, CDR2 SQIVND (reference sequence). The material sequenced was PBMCs. The TCR comes from a man aged 25 to 45 in good health and CMV-seropositive. The V and J genes are TRBV19 and TRBJ2-4, with D perhaps given as TRBD1 or TRBD2 (5 bases each). CDR3 residues: CASMGDIQYF. In DNA, the CDR3 is TGTGCCAGTATGGGGGACATTCAGTACTTC.